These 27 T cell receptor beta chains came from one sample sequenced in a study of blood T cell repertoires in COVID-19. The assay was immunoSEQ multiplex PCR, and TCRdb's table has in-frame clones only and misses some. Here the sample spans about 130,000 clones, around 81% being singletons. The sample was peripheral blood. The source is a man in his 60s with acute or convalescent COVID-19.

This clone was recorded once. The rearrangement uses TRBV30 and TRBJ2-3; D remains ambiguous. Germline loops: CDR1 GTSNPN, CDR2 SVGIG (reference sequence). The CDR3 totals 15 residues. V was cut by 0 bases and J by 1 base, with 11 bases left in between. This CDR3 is CAWSVTAVRTDTQYF. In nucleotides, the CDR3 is TGTGCCTGGAGTGTAACAGCAGTGCGCACAGATACGCAGTATTTT.

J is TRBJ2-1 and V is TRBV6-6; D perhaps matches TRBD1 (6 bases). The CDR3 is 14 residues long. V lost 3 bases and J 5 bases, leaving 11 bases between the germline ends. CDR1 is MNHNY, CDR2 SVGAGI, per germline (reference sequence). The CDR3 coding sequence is TGTGCCAGCAGTTATCTTACAGGGAACAATGAGCAGTTCTTC. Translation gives CASSYLTGNNEQFF.

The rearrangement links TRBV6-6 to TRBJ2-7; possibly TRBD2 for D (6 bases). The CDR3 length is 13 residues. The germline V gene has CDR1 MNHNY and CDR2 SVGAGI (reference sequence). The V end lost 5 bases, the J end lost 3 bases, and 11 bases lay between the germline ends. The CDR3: CASSVMGGYEQYF. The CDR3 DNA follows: TGTGCCAGCAGTGTAATGGGGGGCTACGAGCAGTACTTC.

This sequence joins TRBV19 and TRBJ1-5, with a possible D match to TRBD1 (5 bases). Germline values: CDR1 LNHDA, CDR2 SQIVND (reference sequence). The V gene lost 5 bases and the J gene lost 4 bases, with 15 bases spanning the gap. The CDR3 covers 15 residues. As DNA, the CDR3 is TGTGCCAGTAGTCCCCTGACAGATCAAAATCAGCCCCAGCATTTT. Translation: CASSPLTDQNQPQHF.

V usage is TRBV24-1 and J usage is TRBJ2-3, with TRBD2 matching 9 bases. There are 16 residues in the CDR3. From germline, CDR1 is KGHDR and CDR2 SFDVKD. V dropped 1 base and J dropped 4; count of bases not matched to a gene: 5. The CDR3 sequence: CATSDLTGTSPDTQYF. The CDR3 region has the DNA TGTGCCACCAGTGATTTAACCGGGACTAGCCCAGATACGCAGTATTTT.

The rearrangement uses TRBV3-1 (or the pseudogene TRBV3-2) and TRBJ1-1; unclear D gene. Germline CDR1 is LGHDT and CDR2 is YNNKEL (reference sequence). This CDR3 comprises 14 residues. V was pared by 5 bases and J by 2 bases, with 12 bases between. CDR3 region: CASSFGRSNTEAFF. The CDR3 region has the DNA TGTGCCAGCAGCTTTGGGAGGAGTAACACTGAAGCTTTCTTT.

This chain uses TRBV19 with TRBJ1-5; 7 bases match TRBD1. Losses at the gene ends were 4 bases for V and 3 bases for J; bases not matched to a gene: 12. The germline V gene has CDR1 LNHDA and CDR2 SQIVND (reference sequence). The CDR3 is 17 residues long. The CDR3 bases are TGTGCCAGTAGTACGGGGCCTGGACAGGCTTACAATCAGCCCCAGCATTTT. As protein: CASSTGPGQAYNQPQHF.

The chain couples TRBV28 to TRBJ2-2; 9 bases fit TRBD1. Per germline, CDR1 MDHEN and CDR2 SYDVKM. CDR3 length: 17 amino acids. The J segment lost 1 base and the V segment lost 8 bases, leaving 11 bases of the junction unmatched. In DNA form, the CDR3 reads TGTGCCAGCCTAGACAGGGGGTTTACTGGGAACACCGGGGAGCTGTTTTTT. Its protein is CASLDRGFTGNTGELFF.

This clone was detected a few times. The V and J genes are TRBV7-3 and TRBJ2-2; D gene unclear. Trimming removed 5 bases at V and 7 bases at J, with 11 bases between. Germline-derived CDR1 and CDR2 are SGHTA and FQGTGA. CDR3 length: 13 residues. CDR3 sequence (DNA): TGTGCCAGCAGCACCCTGCGGAGCGGGGAGCTGTTTTTT. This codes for CASSTLRSGELFF.

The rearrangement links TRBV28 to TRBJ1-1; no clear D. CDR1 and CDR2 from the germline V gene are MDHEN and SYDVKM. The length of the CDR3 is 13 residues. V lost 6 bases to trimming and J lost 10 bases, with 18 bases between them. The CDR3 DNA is TGTGCCAGCAGGTATAACCGAGATGTTGGAGCTTTCTTT. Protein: CASRYNRDVGAFF.

The CDR3 protein is CASSPLGTSGRGETQYF. The CDR3 DNA reads TGTGCCAGCAGCCCATTAGGGACTAGCGGGAGGGGGGAGACCCAGTACTTC. The chain employs TRBV11-2 and TRBJ2-5; 16 nucleotides match TRBD2. The CDR3 totals 17 residues. V shed 5 bases, J shed 5 bases, and the junction held 8 bases outside the gene matches. Germline-derived CDR1 and CDR2 are SGHAT and FQNNGV. Using reference TRBV11-2 and TRBJ2-5 for the parts outside the CDR3, the full variable domain is EAGVAQSPRYKIIEKRQSVAFWCNPISGHATLYWYQQILGQGPKLLIQFQNNGVVDDSQLPKDRFSAERLKGVDSTLKIQPAKLEDSAVYLCASSPLGTSGRGETQYFGPGTRLLVL.

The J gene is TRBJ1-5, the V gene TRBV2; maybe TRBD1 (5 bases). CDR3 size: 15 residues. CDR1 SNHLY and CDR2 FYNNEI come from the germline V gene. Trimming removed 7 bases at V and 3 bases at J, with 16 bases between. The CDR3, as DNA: TGTGCCAGCACCCGGCAGGGAGGGGCCAATCAGCCCCAGCATTTT. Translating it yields CASTRQGGANQPQHF.

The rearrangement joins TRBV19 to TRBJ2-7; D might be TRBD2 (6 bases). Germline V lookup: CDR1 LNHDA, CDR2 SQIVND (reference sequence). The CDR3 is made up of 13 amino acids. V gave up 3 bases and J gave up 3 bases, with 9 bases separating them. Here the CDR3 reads CASSIGLYYEQYF. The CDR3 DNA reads TGTGCCAGTAGTATTGGACTATACTACGAGCAGTACTTC.

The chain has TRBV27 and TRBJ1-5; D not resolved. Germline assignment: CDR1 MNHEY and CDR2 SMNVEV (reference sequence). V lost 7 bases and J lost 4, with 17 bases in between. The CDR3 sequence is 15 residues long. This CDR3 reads CASTRSAGMNQPQHF. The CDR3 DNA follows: TGTGCCAGCACCCGGAGCGCTGGAATGAATCAGCCCCAGCATTTT.

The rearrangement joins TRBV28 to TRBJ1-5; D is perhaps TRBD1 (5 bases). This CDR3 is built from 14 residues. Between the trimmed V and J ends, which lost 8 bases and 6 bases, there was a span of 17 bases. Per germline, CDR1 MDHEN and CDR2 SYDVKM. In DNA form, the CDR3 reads TGTGCCAGCTCCCGGGGGGTCGAGGGTCAGCCCCAGCATTTT. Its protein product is CASSRGVEGQPQHF.

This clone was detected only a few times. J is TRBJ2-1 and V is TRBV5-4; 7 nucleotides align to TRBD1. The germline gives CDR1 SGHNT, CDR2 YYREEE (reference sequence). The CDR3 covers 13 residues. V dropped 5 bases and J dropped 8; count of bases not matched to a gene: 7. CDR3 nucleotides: TGTGCCAGCAGAGACAGGGATCGGCATGAGCAGTTCTTC. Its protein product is CASRDRDRHEQFF.

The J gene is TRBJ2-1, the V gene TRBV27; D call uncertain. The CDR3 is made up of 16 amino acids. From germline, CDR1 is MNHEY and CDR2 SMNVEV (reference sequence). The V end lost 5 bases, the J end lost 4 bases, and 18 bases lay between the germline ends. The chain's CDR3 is CASSTPSSARYNEQFF. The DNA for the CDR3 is TGTGCCAGCAGTACACCTTCCTCAGCGAGGTACAATGAGCAGTTCTTC.

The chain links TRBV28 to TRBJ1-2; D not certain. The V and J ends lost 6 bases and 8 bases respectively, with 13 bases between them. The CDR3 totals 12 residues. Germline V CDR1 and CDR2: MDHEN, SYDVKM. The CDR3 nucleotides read TGTGCCAGCAGGCGGGCCAAGGAAGGCTACACCTTC. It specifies CASRRAKEGYTF.

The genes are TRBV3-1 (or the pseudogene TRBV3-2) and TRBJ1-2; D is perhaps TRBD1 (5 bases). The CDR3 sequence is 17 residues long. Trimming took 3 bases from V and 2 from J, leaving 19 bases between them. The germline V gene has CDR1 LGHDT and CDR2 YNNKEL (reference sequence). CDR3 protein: CASSQRDPGEANYGYTF. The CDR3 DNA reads TGTGCCAGCAGCCAGCGGGACCCAGGCGAGGCGAACTATGGCTACACCTTC.

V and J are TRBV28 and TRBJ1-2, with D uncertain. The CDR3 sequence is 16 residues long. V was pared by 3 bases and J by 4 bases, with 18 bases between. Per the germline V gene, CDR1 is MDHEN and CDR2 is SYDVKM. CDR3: CASSFLRRNKVYGYTF. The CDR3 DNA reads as TGTGCCAGCAGTTTTCTCAGGCGAAATAAGGTCTATGGCTACACCTTC.

The CDR3 region is CASSLAGEHEQYF. The CDR3 DNA is TGTGCCAGCAGCCTGGCAGGGGAACACGAGCAGTACTTC. V and J are TRBV12-3 or TRBV12-4 and TRBJ2-7; TRBD1 is a possible D gene (6 bases). The CDR3 extends over 13 amino acids. V shed 6 bases and J shed 5 bases, with 14 bases lying between them.

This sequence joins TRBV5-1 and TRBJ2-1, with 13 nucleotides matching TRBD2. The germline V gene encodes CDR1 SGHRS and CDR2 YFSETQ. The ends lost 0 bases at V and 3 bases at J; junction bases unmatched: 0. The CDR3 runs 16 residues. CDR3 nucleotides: TGCGCCAGCAGCTTGGGACTAGCGGGAGGCTACAATGAGCAGTTCTTC. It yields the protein CASSLGLAGGYNEQFF.

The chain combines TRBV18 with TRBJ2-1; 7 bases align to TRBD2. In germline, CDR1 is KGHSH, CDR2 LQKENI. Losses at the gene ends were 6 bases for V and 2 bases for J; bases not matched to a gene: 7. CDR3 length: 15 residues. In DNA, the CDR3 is TGTGCCAGCTCCCACGGGAGGAGAGCCTACAATGAGCAGTTCTTC. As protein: CASSHGRRAYNEQFF.

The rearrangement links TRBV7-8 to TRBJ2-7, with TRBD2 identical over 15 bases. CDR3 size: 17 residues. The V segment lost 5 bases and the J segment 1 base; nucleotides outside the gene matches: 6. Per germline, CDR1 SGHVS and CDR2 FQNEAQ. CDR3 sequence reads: CASSRTGLAGGSYEQYF. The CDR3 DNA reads TGTGCCAGCAGCAGAACGGGACTAGCGGGGGGTTCCTACGAGCAGTACTTC.

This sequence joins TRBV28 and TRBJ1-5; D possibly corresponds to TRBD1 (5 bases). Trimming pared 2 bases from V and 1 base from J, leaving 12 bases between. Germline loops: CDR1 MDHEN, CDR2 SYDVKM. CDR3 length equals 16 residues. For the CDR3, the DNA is TGTGCCAGCAGTTTAACAGGAAGGGGAAGCAATCAGCCCCAGCATTTT. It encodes CASSLTGRGSNQPQHF.

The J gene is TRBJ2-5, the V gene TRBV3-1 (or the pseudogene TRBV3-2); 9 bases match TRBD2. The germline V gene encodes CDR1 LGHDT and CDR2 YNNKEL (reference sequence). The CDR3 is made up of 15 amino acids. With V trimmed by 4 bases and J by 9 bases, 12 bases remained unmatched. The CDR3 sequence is CASSLRLAAPGPQYF. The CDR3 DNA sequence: TGTGCCAGCAGCCTCAGACTAGCGGCCCCGGGGCCCCAGTACTTC.

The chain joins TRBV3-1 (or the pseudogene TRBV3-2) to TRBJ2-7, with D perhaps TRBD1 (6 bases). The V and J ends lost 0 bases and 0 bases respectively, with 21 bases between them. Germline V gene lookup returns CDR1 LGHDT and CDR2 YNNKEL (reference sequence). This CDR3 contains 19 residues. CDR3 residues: CASSQDPRGPRFSSYEQYF. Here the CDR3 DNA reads TGTGCCAGCAGCCAAGACCCCAGGGGACCCCGGTTTTCCTCCTACGAGCAGTACTTC.